Sequencing of this TCR beta chain was carried out in a study of blood T cell repertoires in COVID-19. V trimming: 3 bases; J trimming: 4 bases; junction bases outside the gene matches: 9. CDR1 is KGHSH and CDR2 is LQKENI in the germline V gene. This CDR3 is 16 amino acids long. Assay used: immunoSEQ multiplex PCR; TCRdb lists only in-frame clones, some missing. The sample records approximately 190,000 clones, over 75% being singletons. Sequencing input: peripheral blood. This chain uses TRBV18 with TRBJ2-1, with 7 nucleotides matching TRBD2. The clonotype originates from a woman in her 40s who had recovered from COVID-19. The CDR3: CASSPVAGRAYNEQFF. The CDR3 nucleotides read TGTGCCAGCTCACCGGTGGCTGGGAGGGCGTACAATGAGCAGTTCTTC.